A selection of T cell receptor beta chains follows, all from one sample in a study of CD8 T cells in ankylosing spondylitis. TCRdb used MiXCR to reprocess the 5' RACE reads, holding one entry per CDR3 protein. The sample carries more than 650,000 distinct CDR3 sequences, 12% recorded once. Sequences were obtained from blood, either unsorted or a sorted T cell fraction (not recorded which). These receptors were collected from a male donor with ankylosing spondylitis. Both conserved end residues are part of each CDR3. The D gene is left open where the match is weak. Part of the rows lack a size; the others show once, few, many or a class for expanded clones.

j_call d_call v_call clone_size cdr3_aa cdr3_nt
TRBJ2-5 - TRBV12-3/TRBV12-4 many CASSPDLYQETQYF TGTGCCAGCAGTCCGGATCTGTACCAAGAGACCCAGTACTTC
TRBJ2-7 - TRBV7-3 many CASSSGVSEQYF TGTGCCAGCAGCTCAGGGGTAAGCGAGCAGTACTTC
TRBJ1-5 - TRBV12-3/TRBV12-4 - CASTSGNSNQPQHF TGTGCCAGCACCTCGGGGAATAGCAATCAGCCCCAGCATTTT
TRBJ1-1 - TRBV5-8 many CASIRRDISAAFF TGTGCCAGCATCCGTCGGGACATATCAGCAGCTTTCTTT
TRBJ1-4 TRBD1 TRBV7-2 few CASSRWDRENEKLFF TGTGCCAGCAGCCGCTGGGACAGGGAGAATGAAAAACTGTTTTTT
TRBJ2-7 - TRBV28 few CASIADRLSSYEQYF TGTGCCAGCATTGCGGACAGACTGAGCTCCTACGAGCAGTACTTC
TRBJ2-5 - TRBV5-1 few CASTRRWGTEETQYF TGCGCCAGCACCCGTCGTTGGGGAACGGAGGAGACCCAGTACTTC
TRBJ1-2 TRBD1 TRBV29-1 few CSSQGASGYTF TGCAGCTCCCAGGGGGCTTCTGGCTACACCTTC
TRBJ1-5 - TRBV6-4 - CASSGEGGYQPQHF TGTGCCAGCAGTGGAGAAGGAGGGTATCAGCCCCAGCATTTT
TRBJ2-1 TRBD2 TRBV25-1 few CASRVSGEGRNEQFF TGTGCCAGCAGAGTTAGCGGGGAGGGCCGCAATGAGCAGTTCTTC
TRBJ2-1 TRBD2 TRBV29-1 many CSVDVASSGYNEQFF TGCAGCGTTGATGTTGCGTCTAGCGGATACAATGAGCAGTTCTTC
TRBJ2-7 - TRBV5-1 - CASASLVDGNEEQYF TGCGCCAGCGCCTCCCTAGTCGACGGGAATGAAGAGCAGTACTTC
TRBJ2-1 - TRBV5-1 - CASSLDSVAAYNEQFF TGCGCCAGCAGCTTGGACTCGGTAGCGGCCTACAATGAGCAGTTCTTC
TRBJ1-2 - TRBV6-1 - CASRRFNRVGGYTF TGTGCCAGCAGACGTTTTAACAGGGTTGGAGGCTACACCTTC
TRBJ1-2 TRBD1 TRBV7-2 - CVSSLGPPGQGGGYTF TGTGTCAGCAGCTTAGGACCGCCGGGACAGGGAGGAGGCTACACCTTC
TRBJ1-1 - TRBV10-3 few CAISESTGGTEAFF TGTGCCATCAGTGAGTCGACCGGGGGCACTGAAGCTTTCTTT
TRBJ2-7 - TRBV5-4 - CAISVRLPCEQYF TGTGCCATCAGCGTCAGGCTCCCCTGCGAGCAGTACTTC
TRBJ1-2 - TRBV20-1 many CSAAGANYGYTF TGCAGTGCCGCCGGAGCTAACTATGGCTACACCTTC
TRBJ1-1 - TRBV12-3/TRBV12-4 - CASSLQGIEYTEAFF TGTGCCAGCAGTTTACAGGGCATTGAGTACACTGAAGCTTTCTTT
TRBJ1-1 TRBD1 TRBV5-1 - CASSMTGQGIGTEAFF TGCGCCAGCAGCATGACGGGACAGGGTATTGGGACTGAAGCTTTCTTT
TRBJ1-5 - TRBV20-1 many CSARNQGNYQPQHF TGCAGTGCGAGGAACCAGGGAAACTATCAGCCCCAGCATTTT
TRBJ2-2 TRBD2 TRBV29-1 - CSAGGAAGNTGELFF TGCAGCGCCGGGGGGGCGGCAGGGAACACCGGGGAGCTGTTTTTT
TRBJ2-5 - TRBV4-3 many CASSQGLRGVGQETQYF TGCGCCAGCAGCCAAGGCCTCAGGGGAGTGGGCCAAGAGACCCAGTACTTC
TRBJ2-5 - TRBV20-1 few CSARARRSGIETQYF TGCAGTGCTAGAGCCCGGCGGAGCGGCATAGAGACCCAGTACTTC
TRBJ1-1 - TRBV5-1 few CASSLVGIGTEAFF TGCGCCAGCAGCTTAGTCGGGATCGGGACTGAAGCTTTCTTT
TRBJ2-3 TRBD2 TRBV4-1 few CASSRLAGNTQYF TGCGCCAGCAGCCGACTAGCGGGAAATACGCAGTATTTT
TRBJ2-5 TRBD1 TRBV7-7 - CASSQRQGRGETQYF TGTGCTAGCAGCCAACGACAGGGTAGAGGAGAGACCCAGTACTTC
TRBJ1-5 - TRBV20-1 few CSASVATRDQPQHF TGCAGTGCTAGTGTGGCAACGCGGGATCAGCCCCAGCATTTT
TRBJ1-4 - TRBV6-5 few CASSYRRWEKLFF TGTGCCAGCAGTTACCGGAGATGGGAAAAACTGTTTTTT
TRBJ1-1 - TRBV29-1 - CSVATLTDMNTEAFF TGCAGCGTAGCAACCCTCACAGATATGAACACTGAAGCTTTCTTT
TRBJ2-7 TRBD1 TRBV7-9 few CASSTGTGSAEQYF TGTGCCAGCAGCACCGGGACAGGGAGTGCCGAGCAGTACTTC
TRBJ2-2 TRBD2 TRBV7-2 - CASSLRPSGNAGELFF TGTGCCAGCAGCTTACGACCGAGCGGGAACGCCGGGGAGCTGTTTTTT
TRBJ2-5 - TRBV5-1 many CASSPMGETQYF TGCGCCAGCAGCCCAATGGGGGAGACCCAGTACTTC
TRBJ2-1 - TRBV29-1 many CSVDGVVQFF TGCAGCGTTGACGGGGTCGTGCAGTTCTTC
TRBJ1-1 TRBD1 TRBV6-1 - CASRTRTGPRTEAFF TGTGCCAGCAGGACAAGGACAGGGCCGCGGACTGAAGCTTTCTTT
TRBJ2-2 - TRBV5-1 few CATGQTYTGELFF TGCGCCACCGGACAGACCTACACCGGGGAGCTGTTTTTT
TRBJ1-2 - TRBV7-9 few CASSPEEPPARGYTF TGTGCCAGCAGCCCGGAGGAGCCGCCGGCTCGAGGCTACACCTTC
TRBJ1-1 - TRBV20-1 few CSAGEDMNTEAFF TGCAGTGCCGGGGAGGATATGAACACTGAAGCTTTCTTT
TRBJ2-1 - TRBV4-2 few CASSQDRLLNEQFF TGTGCCAGCAGCCAAGACCGGCTCCTCAATGAGCAGTTCTTC
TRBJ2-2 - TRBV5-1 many CASSLYGVNTGELFF TGCGCCAGCAGCTTGTACGGAGTCAACACCGGGGAGCTGTTTTTT
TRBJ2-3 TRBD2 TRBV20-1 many CSASRLAGITDTQYF TGCAGTGCTAGTAGACTAGCGGGCATCACAGATACGCAGTATTTT
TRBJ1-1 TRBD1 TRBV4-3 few CASSLRQGPSTEAFF TGCGCCAGCAGCCTAAGACAGGGCCCTAGTACTGAAGCTTTCTTT
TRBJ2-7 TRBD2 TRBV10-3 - CAISELAGGYEQYF TGTGCCATCAGTGAGTTAGCGGGGGGATACGAGCAGTACTTC
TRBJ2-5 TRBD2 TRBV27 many CASSSSGGAFQETQYF TGTGCCAGCAGTAGTAGCGGGGGGGCCTTCCAAGAGACCCAGTACTTC
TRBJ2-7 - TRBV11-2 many CASSLDPPGLHSYEQYF TGTGCCAGCAGCTTAGATCCTCCAGGCCTACACTCCTACGAGCAGTACTTC
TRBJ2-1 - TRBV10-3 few CAISASFQGPFSYNEQFF TGTGCCATCAGTGCTAGCTTCCAGGGTCCTTTTTCCTACAATGAGCAGTTCTTC
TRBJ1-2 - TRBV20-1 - CSARDGLDYGYTF TGCAGTGCTAGAGATGGGTTGGACTATGGCTACACCTTC
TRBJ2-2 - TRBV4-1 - CASSQGGDTGELFF TGCGCCAGCAGCCAAGGGGGTGACACCGGGGAGCTGTTTTTT
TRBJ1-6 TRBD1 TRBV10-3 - CAISGQGWGSPLHF TGTGCCATCAGTGGACAGGGTTGGGGATCACCCCTCCACTTT
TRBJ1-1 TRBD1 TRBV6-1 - CASLAPDRGPEAFF TGTGCCAGCCTAGCGCCTGACAGGGGCCCTGAAGCTTTCTTT
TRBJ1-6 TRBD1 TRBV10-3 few CAISVGQGSIYPPLHF TGTGCCATCAGCGTAGGACAGGGAAGTATATATCCACCCCTCCACTTT
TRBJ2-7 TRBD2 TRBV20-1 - CSASGGEGYEQYF TGCAGTGCTAGCGGAGGGGAGGGCTACGAGCAGTACTTC
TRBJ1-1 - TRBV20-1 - CSADGQGRPEAFF TGCAGTGCTGACGGGCAGGGACGGCCTGAAGCTTTCTTT
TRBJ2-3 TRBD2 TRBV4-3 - CASSQERTSGGTDTQYF TGCGCCAGCAGCCAAGAAAGGACTAGCGGGGGCACAGATACGCAGTATTTT